These 16 T cell receptor beta chains were all obtained from the same sample, sequenced in a study of blood T cell repertoires in COVID-19. TCRdb's table, derived via immunoSEQ multiplex PCR, lists solely in-frame clones and lacks some. This sample has roughly 140,000 clones, with roughly 84% found just once. Sequences were obtained from peripheral blood. The receptors stem from a woman between 45 and 60 years old in a cohort sampled during active or convalescent COVID-19.

The chain carries TRBV11-2 and TRBJ2-1; D is possibly TRBD2 (5 bases). Trimming shortened V by 5 bases and J by 0 bases, and 11 bases separated the two germline ends. CDR1 SGHAT and CDR2 FQNNGV come from the germline V gene. The CDR3 extends over 15 amino acids. CDR3 protein: CASSQSEGSYNEQFF. CDR3 sequence (DNA): TGTGCCAGCAGCCAAAGCGAGGGCTCCTACAATGAGCAGTTCTTC. Based on the CDR3 plus reference TRBV11-2 and TRBJ2-1, the full variable domain is EAGVAQSPRYKIIEKRQSVAFWCNPISGHATLYWYQQILGQGPKLLIQFQNNGVVDDSQLPKDRFSAERLKGVDSTLKIQPAKLEDSAVYLCASSQSEGSYNEQFFGPGTRLTVL.

This chain links TRBV7-9 with TRBJ1-1; the D gene is possibly TRBD1 (5 bases). The length of the CDR3 is 12 residues. CDR1 SEHNR and CDR2 FQNEAQ come from the germline V gene (reference sequence). V gave up 10 bases and J gave up 5 bases, with 14 bases separating them. CDR3 in DNA: TGTGCCATCCACCGCAAGGGGACTGAAGCTTTCTTT. Encoded protein: CAIHRKGTEAFF.

The V and J genes are TRBV5-1 and TRBJ2-1, with 8 bases aligning to TRBD2. CDR3 length: 15 amino acids. The ends lost 6 bases at V and 2 bases at J; junction bases unmatched: 7. Germline V gene lookup returns CDR1 SGHRS and CDR2 YFSETQ. The CDR3 DNA is TGCGCCAGCACCCGGGAGGGGGGGACCTACAATGAGCAGTTCTTC. It encodes CASTREGGTYNEQFF.

This chain links TRBV30 with TRBJ2-3; D tentatively reads TRBD1 or TRBD2 (5 bases each). The CDR3 has 12 amino acids. Germline V gene lookup returns CDR1 GTSNPN and CDR2 SVGIG (reference sequence). V lost 5 bases to trimming and J lost 4 bases, with 10 bases between them. The CDR3 DNA reads as TGTGCCTGGGGGGCCGGGGCAGATACGCAGTATTTT. Translated, it gives CAWGAGADTQYF.

The V gene is TRBV6-1, the J gene TRBJ2-7; 10 bases agree with TRBD2. V was pared by 5 bases and J by 5 bases, with 9 bases of the junction left unmatched. The CDR3 extends over 15 amino acids. Germline CDR1 and CDR2: MNHNS and SASEGT. CDR3 in DNA: TGTGCCAGCAGTTGGACGAGAGCGGGGGGGCACGAGCAGTACTTC. This translates into CASSWTRAGGHEQYF.

The chain couples TRBV5-1 to TRBJ2-2, with 10 bases matching TRBD2. The CDR3 is made up of 15 amino acids. Germline CDR1 reads SGHRS; CDR2 reads YFSETQ. V lost 4 bases, J lost 6 bases, and 6 bases stayed unmatched. For the CDR3, the DNA is TGCGCCAGCAGCCTCCTGAGCGGGGGGGCCGGGGAGCTGTTTTTT. Amino acid sequence: CASSLLSGGAGELFF. Looking up the rest from reference TRBV5-1 and TRBJ2-2 gives the full variable domain: KAGVTQTPRYLIKTRGQQVTLSCSPISGHRSVSWYQQTPGQGLQFLFEYFSETQRNKGNFPGRFSGRQFSNSRSEMNVSTLELGDSALYLCASSLLSGGAGELFFGEGSRLTVL.

The chain carries TRBV4-1 and TRBJ2-7, with 8 nucleotides matching TRBD1. The V and J ends lost 2 bases and 0 bases, in that order; junction bases with no gene match: 3. This CDR3 contains 15 residues. Germline V gives CDR1 MGHRA, CDR2 YSYEKL. The CDR3 loop reads CASSQSQGVSYEQYF. The DNA for the CDR3 is TGCGCCAGCAGCCAATCACAGGGGGTCTCCTACGAGCAGTACTTC.

The chain carries TRBV3-1 (or the pseudogene TRBV3-2) and TRBJ1-4, with D unresolved. V dropped 0 bases and J dropped 7 bases, with 15 bases sitting between them. The V gene's germline CDR1 is LGHDT and CDR2 YNNKEL (reference sequence). CDR3 length: 16 amino acids. CDR3: CASSQDPRSRGEKLFF. For the CDR3, the DNA is TGTGCCAGCAGCCAAGACCCGAGGTCTCGGGGTGAAAAACTGTTTTTT.

This clone was found once. V usage is TRBV4-1 and J usage is TRBJ1-4; 7 nucleotides agree with TRBD1. Germline V lookup: CDR1 MGHRA, CDR2 YSYEKL. The CDR3 extends over 18 amino acids. V lost 3 bases to trimming and J lost 4 bases; unmatched junction nucleotides: 14. The CDR3, as DNA: TGCGCCAGCAGCCACAGGACAGGCCCGGAAGCTTTTAATGAAAAACTGTTTTTT. Protein product: CASSHRTGPEAFNEKLFF.

This clone has just one count. The DNA for the CDR3 is TGTGCCAGCTCACCAATAGGGGGTTCGGTTAACACTGAAGCTTTCTTT. Translating it yields CASSPIGGSVNTEAFF. The chain uses TRBV18 and TRBJ1-1; weak D call: TRBD1 (6 bases). Germline-derived CDR1 and CDR2 are KGHSH and LQKENI. Trimming removed 2 bases at V and 2 bases at J, with 15 bases between. The CDR3 is made up of 16 amino acids.

The rearrangement joins TRBV18 to TRBJ1-3; the D gene is possibly TRBD1 (5 bases). The germline V gene encodes CDR1 KGHSH and CDR2 LQKENI. Trimming removed 3 bases at V and 0 bases at J, with 9 bases between. This CDR3 has 15 residues. The CDR3 sequence: CASSPTETSGNTIYF. CDR3 bases: TGTGCCAGCTCACCGACAGAGACCTCTGGAAACACCATATATTTT.

The CDR3 region is CASSPQTGNTEAFF. CDR3 coding DNA: TGTGCCAGCTCACCTCAGACAGGGAACACTGAAGCTTTCTTT. The chain recombines TRBV18 with TRBJ1-1; the D gene is possibly TRBD1 (6 bases). With 3 bases removed from V and 1 base from J, the gap between germline ends came to 9 bases. The germline V gene encodes CDR1 KGHSH and CDR2 LQKENI. The CDR3 totals 14 residues.

The chain employs TRBV4-1 and TRBJ1-2, with D possibly matching TRBD1 (5 bases). This CDR3 contains 15 residues. Germline CDR1 MGHRA, CDR2 YSYEKL. V gave up 0 bases and J gave up 2 bases, with 10 bases separating them. The CDR3 coding sequence is TGCGCCAGCAGCCAAGATTCAGGGATAAACTATGGCTACACCTTC. Translation: CASSQDSGINYGYTF.

This clone was counted only a few times. The chain combines TRBV19 with TRBJ1-2, with TRBD1 identical over 7 bases. There are 14 residues in the CDR3. Trimming removed 3 bases from V and 3 bases from J; junction bases left unmatched: 4. The germline V gene encodes CDR1 LNHDA and CDR2 SQIVND (reference sequence). Here the CDR3 DNA reads TGTGCCAGTAGTATCGAGACAGGGCACTATGGCTACACCTTC. Protein: CASSIETGHYGYTF.

The CDR3 coding sequence is TGTGCCTGGAGGGGACGAACCGGAGGGTATATGCGTGGAAACACCATATATTTT. This codes for CAWRGRTGGYMRGNTIYF. The chain uses TRBV30 and TRBJ1-3; possibly TRBD1 for D (5 bases). The CDR3 spans 18 residues. The V and J ends lost 3 bases and 3 bases respectively, with 24 bases between them. The germline V gene has CDR1 GTSNPN and CDR2 SVGIG (reference sequence).

For the CDR3, the DNA is TGTGCCAGCAGCCACAGGATGAGGGTTGGAGGAGAAAAACTGTTTTTT. Encoded protein: CASSHRMRVGGEKLFF. The rearrangement uses TRBV3-1 (or the pseudogene TRBV3-2) and TRBJ1-4; D is undetermined. Germline CDR1 LGHDT, CDR2 YNNKEL (reference sequence). This CDR3 has 16 residues. V lost 3 bases, J lost 8 bases, and 19 bases lay in between.